These T cell receptor beta chains were read from a single sample in a study of blood T cell repertoires in COVID-19. The method was immunoSEQ multiplex PCR; TCRdb's version includes in-frame clones alone and lacks a portion of them. The data hold about 130,000 clones, with approximately 77% observed a single time. What was sequenced was peripheral blood. These receptors originate from a man of 80 years or more with acute or convalescent COVID-19. CDR3s include the opening cysteine and the closing phenylalanine or tryptophan. Each record gives: D gene, V gene, clone size, J gene, CDR3 DNA, CDR3 protein. A D gene is named only where the DNA matches it firmly. Clone size is stated in some rows and not others, as once, few, many or a class when expanded.

>.|TRBV18|few|TRBJ2-7
TGTGCCAGCTCACCAGAGGCCGGGTATGTCGAGCAGTACTTC
CASSPEAGYVEQYF
>.|TRBV7-2|.|TRBJ2-2
TGTGCCAGCAGCTATAGGGGCGGGGAGCTGTTTTTT
CASSYRGGELFF
>TRBD2|TRBV11-2|.|TRBJ2-2
TGTGCCAGCAGCTTAGAGACTAGCGGGGGGGTTTTAGGGGAGCTGTTTTTT
CASSLETSGGVLGELFF
>.|TRBV6-5|once|TRBJ1-4
TGTGCCAGCACTGCAAGTATAGGGGGTAATGAAAAACTGTTTTTT
CASTASIGGNEKLFF
>.|TRBV5-5|.|TRBJ2-3
TGTGCCAGCAGGGTGGTACTTACAGATACGCAGTATTTT
CASRVVLTDTQYF
>TRBD1|TRBV27|.|TRBJ1-1
TGTGCCAGCAGTACCCTACACCGGGACAGCACTGAAGCTTTCTTT
CASSTLHRDSTEAFF
>TRBD2|TRBV7-9|.|TRBJ2-1
TGTGCCAGCAGCCTGACTAGCGGGGGGCTGGCTGAGCAGTTCTTC
CASSLTSGGLAEQFF
>TRBD1|TRBV19|.|TRBJ2-2
TGTGCCAGTAGTATGGGACAGGGGTGGGCCGGGGAGCTGTTTTTT
CASSMGQGWAGELFF
>.|TRBV6-5|few|TRBJ2-7
TGTGCCAGCAGTACCAGGGACTACGAGCAGTACTTC
CASSTRDYEQYF
>TRBD1|TRBV5-1|.|TRBJ1-3
TGCGCCAGCAGCAGAGGACAGGGGGCAGTTGGAAACACCATATATTTT
CASSRGQGAVGNTIYF
>.|TRBV7-9|.|TRBJ1-5
TGTGCCAGCAGCTTATCAGGGGACAATCAGCCCCAGCATTTT
CASSLSGDNQPQHF
>TRBD2|TRBV7-6|.|TRBJ2-5
TGTGCCAGCAGCTTAGCCGGGACTAGCGGGGGGTTCCAAGAGACCCAGTACTTC
CASSLAGTSGGFQETQYF
>TRBD2|TRBV2|.|TRBJ2-3
TGTGCCAGCGGACTAGCGGGGGTTTATGATACGCAGTATTTT
CASGLAGVYDTQYF
>.|TRBV12-3/TRBV12-4|.|TRBJ2-5
TGTGCCAGCCGCGGTAGGACCCAGTACTTC
CASRGRTQYF
>TRBD2|TRBV6-6|.|TRBJ2-1
TGTGCCAGCAGTCACCCAGGGGCAAGCGGGGGGGCGAATGAGCAGTTCTTC
CASSHPGASGGANEQFF
>.|TRBV15|.|TRBJ1-6
TGTGCCACCAGCAGAGATCCCTTGTTCGCAAGTAGCTCCTATAATTCACCCCTCCACTTT
CATSRDPLFASSSYNSPLHF
>TRBD1|TRBV4-2|.|TRBJ2-5
TGTGCCAGCAGCCACGCCGGGACAGGGCAAGAGACCCAGTACTTC
CASSHAGTGQETQYF
>.|TRBV27|once|TRBJ2-2
TGTGCCAGCAGTTTAGGGCTACCGATCGGGGAGCTGTTTTTT
CASSLGLPIGELFF
>TRBD1|TRBV19|.|TRBJ1-5
TGTGCCAGTAGTATTGGACAGGCCTATCAGCCCCAGCATTTT
CASSIGQAYQPQHF
>.|TRBV9|.|TRBJ1-2
TGTGCCAGCAGCGTAGATCTGGGCCCGTATGGCTACACCTTC
CASSVDLGPYGYTF
>.|TRBV5-1|once|TRBJ2-7
TGCGCCAGCAGCTTGGCAGGGGACAACTACTACGAGCAGTACTTC
CASSLAGDNYYEQYF
>.|TRBV3-1/TRBV3-2|.|TRBJ1-6
TGTGCCAGCAGCCAAGTAGAAGGGGGTTCACCCCTCCACTTT
CASSQVEGGSPLHF
>TRBD2|TRBV2|.|TRBJ2-3
TGTGCCAGCAGTAAGGCCCTAGCGGGGCCTGACACAGATACGCAGTATTTT
CASSKALAGPDTDTQYF
>.|TRBV19|.|TRBJ2-4
TGTGCCAGTAGGGACAGTCTAGCCAAAAACATTCAGTACTTC
CASRDSLAKNIQYF
>TRBD1|TRBV5-4|.|TRBJ2-2
TGTGCCAGCAGCTTGTGGAGACAGGGGGCGGGGGAGCTGTTTTTT
CASSLWRQGAGELFF
>.|TRBV2|.|TRBJ1-1
TGTGCCAGCGGATGGGCGGGGGGGCTTGAAGCTTTCTTT
CASGWAGGLEAFF
>TRBD2|TRBV25-1|.|TRBJ2-2
TGTGCCAGCAGTCCCGGGGGGGCGAACACCGGGGAGCTGTTTTTT
CASSPGGANTGELFF
>.|TRBV19|.|TRBJ2-2
TGTGCCAGTAGCACCGGGACTAACACCGGGGAGCTGTTTTTT
CASSTGTNTGELFF
>.|TRBV7-9|.|TRBJ2-6
TGTGCCAGCAGCTTGGCCTCTGGGGCCAACGTCCTGACTTTC
CASSLASGANVLTF
>TRBD1|TRBV5-1|.|TRBJ2-7
TGCGCCAGCAGCTTCATGGGACAGGGAAACTACGAGCAGTACTTC
CASSFMGQGNYEQYF
>TRBD2|TRBV6-5|.|TRBJ2-1
TGTGCCAGCAGCAGCGGGGGGGGTGCCTACAATGAGCAGTTCTTC
CASSSGGGAYNEQFF
>.|TRBV6-5|few|TRBJ1-6
TGTGCCAGCAGTTACACACAGGCTTCACCCCTCCACTTT
CASSYTQASPLHF
>TRBD2|TRBV7-3|.|TRBJ2-1
TGTGCCAGCAGCCCCACCGGACTAGCGGGGCAGCAGTTCTTC
CASSPTGLAGQQFF
>.|TRBV10-3|.|TRBJ1-1
TGTGCCATCAGTGGAGGGAACACTGAAGCTTTCTTT
CAISGGNTEAFF
>.|TRBV7-2|.|TRBJ2-1
TGTGCCAGCAGCTTAGTCCCAGGATACAATGAGCAGTTCTTC
CASSLVPGYNEQFF
>TRBD2|TRBV5-6|many|TRBJ2-2
TGTGCCAGCAGACTACGGGGGGGCCTTGACGGGGAGCTGTTTTTT
CASRLRGGLDGELFF
>TRBD2|TRBV9|.|TRBJ2-2
TGTGCCAGCAGCCCCCGCGCGGTAGCGGGGTCTCGCACCGGGGAGCTGTTTTTT
CASSPRAVAGSRTGELFF
>.|TRBV13|.|TRBJ1-1
TGTGCCAGCAGCCCCGGGTCTACTAACACTGAAGCTTTCTTT
CASSPGSTNTEAFF
>.|TRBV19|.|TRBJ1-2
TGTGCCAGTAGTCCTGCTAACAGGGAAAACTATGGCTACACCTTC
CASSPANRENYGYTF
>.|TRBV27|.|TRBJ2-1
TGTGCCAGCAGCTCTCAGACAGTCCTCTCCTACAATGAGCAGTTCTTC
CASSSQTVLSYNEQFF
>.|TRBV10-3|.|TRBJ1-1
TGTGCCATCCAAACCGCGGGGCACACTGAAGCTTTCTTT
CAIQTAGHTEAFF
>.|TRBV2|few|TRBJ1-5
TGTGCCAGCAGTCCGTCTTCCGCGGGAGGTCAGCCCCAGCATTTT
CASSPSSAGGQPQHF
>TRBD1|TRBV5-6|.|TRBJ2-7
TGTGCCAGCAGCTCCCCCGGGACAGGCAACTACGAGCAGTACTTC
CASSSPGTGNYEQYF
>.|TRBV14|once|TRBJ1-3
TGTGCCAGCAGCCTCCTTTCTGGAAACACCATATATTTT
CASSLLSGNTIYF
>.|TRBV7-9|.|TRBJ1-1
TGTGCCAGCAGCGGACAGTTGAACACTGAAGCTTTCTTT
CASSGQLNTEAFF
>.|TRBV11-2|few|TRBJ2-5
TGTGCCAGCAGCTTAGGGGGGCAATCGGGAGAGACCCAGTACTTC
CASSLGGQSGETQYF
>.|TRBV6-2/TRBV6-3|.|TRBJ2-1
TGTGCCAGCAGTTCGAGGCCTCAGCAGTTCTTC
CASSSRPQQFF
>.|TRBV29-1|.|TRBJ1-2
TGCAGCGCCCAAGGCAGGGGCGCCTATGGCTACACCTTC
CSAQGRGAYGYTF
>TRBD2|TRBV30|.|TRBJ2-7
TGTGCCTGGAGTGTACCCGTTGCGGGGGGGCTTGGCGAGCAGTACTTC
CAWSVPVAGGLGEQYF